One sample yielded the 32 T cell receptor beta chains listed below, sequenced in a study of blood T cell repertoires in COVID-19. Produced via immunoSEQ multiplex PCR; TCRdb's table is partial and in-frame only. Of 50,000 to 65,000 clones in the sample, 80% to 95% were seen once. The sample consisted of peripheral blood. The origin of the receptors is a man aged 50-59 years with active COVID-19.

The chain employs TRBV9 and TRBJ2-3, with D possibly TRBD2 on 7 matching bases. Trimming removed 3 bases from V and 0 bases from J, with 23 bases in between. The CDR3 covers 19 residues. Per germline, CDR1 SGDLS and CDR2 YYNGEE. The DNA of the CDR3 is TGTGCCAGCAGCGAAGAGGGGGGGCCCGCTAGAACTAGCACAGATACGCAGTATTTT. Residues: CASSEEGGPARTSTDTQYF. Based on the CDR3 plus reference TRBV9 and TRBJ2-3, the full variable domain is DSGVTQTPKHLITATGQRVTLRCSPRSGDLSVYWYQQSLDQGLQFLIQYYNGEERAKGNILERFSAQQFPDLHSELNLSSLELGDSALYFCASSEEGGPARTSTDTQYFGPGTRLTVL.

V usage is TRBV5-1 and J usage is TRBJ2-7; 7 bases fit TRBD1. The CDR3 is 14 amino acids. After removal of 4 bases from V and 5 bases from J, the junction contained 9 bases not matched to a gene. Germline loops: CDR1 SGHRS, CDR2 YFSETQ. CDR3 in DNA: TGCGCCAGCAGCCCTAGAACGACAGGGAACGAGCAGTACTTC. Translating it yields CASSPRTTGNEQYF.

This clone was seen once. V gene TRBV19 combines with J gene TRBJ1-1, with D perhaps matching TRBD1 (5 bases). Germline assignment: CDR1 LNHDA and CDR2 SQIVND (reference sequence). Trimming took 7 bases from V and 0 from J, leaving 12 bases between them. The CDR3 is 14 residues long. CDR3 sequence reads: CASTTEPMNTEAFF. DNA for the CDR3: TGTGCCAGTACGACAGAGCCCATGAACACTGAAGCTTTCTTT.

The chain recombines TRBV5-8 with TRBJ1-5; maybe TRBD1 (5 bases). CDR1 is SGHTS and CDR2 is YDEGEE in the germline V gene. Trimming left V 3 bases short and J 7 bases short, with 14 bases between. The length of the CDR3 is 14 residues. The CDR3 nucleotides read TGTGCCAGCAGCTCCCGGGACTCGTCGCAGCCCCAGCATTTT. Amino acid sequence: CASSSRDSSQPQHF.

This chain links TRBV5-4 with TRBJ2-3; 8 nucleotides align to TRBD1. The CDR3 totals 17 residues. The germline V gene encodes CDR1 SGHNT and CDR2 YYREEE (reference sequence). Trimming removed 4 bases from V and 1 base from J; junction bases left unmatched: 11. CDR3 in DNA: TGTGCCAGCAGCGAACACCTACCGGGACAGGGCACAGATACGCAGTATTTT. Translating gives CASSEHLPGQGTDTQYF. The full variable domain, completed using reference TRBV5-4 and TRBJ2-3, is ETGVTQSPTHLIKTRGQQVTLRCSSQSGHNTVSWYQQALGQGPQFIFQYYREEENGRGNFPPRFSGLQFPNYSSELNVNALELDDSALYLCASSEHLPGQGTDTQYFGPGTRLTVL.

The V call is TRBV15, the J call TRBJ2-1, with TRBD2 identical over 7 bases. Germline trimming cut 4 bases from V and 6 bases from J; bases unmatched to any gene: 3. The CDR3 totals 13 residues. Germline V gives CDR1 LNHNV, CDR2 YYDKDF (reference sequence). CDR3 nucleotides: TGTGCCACCAGCACCGGGACTATCAATGAGCAGTTCTTC. Encoded protein: CATSTGTINEQFF.

V usage is TRBV11-3 and J usage is TRBJ2-3; TRBD2 matches 11 bases. Trimming removed 1 base from V and 3 bases from J; junction bases left unmatched: 3. The germline gives CDR1 SGHNT, CDR2 YENEEA. This CDR3 region has 16 residues. CDR3 region: CASSLGTSGSTDTQYF. The CDR3 DNA reads TGTGCCAGCAGCTTAGGGACTAGCGGGTCAACAGATACGCAGTATTTT. Together with reference TRBV11-3 and TRBJ2-3, the CDR3 gives the full variable domain: EAGVVQSPRYKIIEKKQPVAFWCNPISGHNTLYWYLQNLGQGPELLIRYENEEAVDDSQLPKDRFSAERLKGVDSTLKIQPAELGDSAVYLCASSLGTSGSTDTQYFGPGTRLTVL.

The chain has TRBV7-9 and TRBJ1-2; 7 nucleotides match TRBD1. The CDR3 runs 14 residues. CDR1 is SEHNR, CDR2 FQNEAQ, per germline (reference sequence). The V and J ends lost 4 bases and 5 bases, in that order; junction bases with no gene match: 7. The DNA of the CDR3 is TGTGCCAGCAGCTCAACAGGGGTAGGATATGGCTACACCTTC. Translation: CASSSTGVGYGYTF. Using reference TRBV7-9 and TRBJ1-2 for the parts outside the CDR3, the full variable domain is DTGVSQNPRHKITKRGQNVTFRCDPISEHNRLYWYRQTLGQGPEFLTYFQNEAQLEKSRLLSDRFSAERPKGSFSTLEIQRTEQGDSAMYLCASSSTGVGYGYTFGSGTRLTVV.

The V call is TRBV3-1 (or the pseudogene TRBV3-2), the J call TRBJ2-1, with D possibly matching TRBD1 (5 bases). The CDR3 consists of 14 residues. Germline V gene sequence: CDR1 LGHDT, CDR2 YNNKEL (reference sequence). Trimming removed 6 bases from V and 4 bases from J, with 13 bases in between. The CDR3 nucleotides are TGTGCCAGCAGGTCGGCAGGGTTATACAATGAGCAGTTCTTC. Translation: CASRSAGLYNEQFF.

V and J are TRBV3-1 (or the pseudogene TRBV3-2) and TRBJ1-2, with TRBD1 matching 9 bases. Trimming removed 5 bases from V and 2 bases from J; junction bases left unmatched: 9. Germline CDR1 LGHDT, CDR2 YNNKEL (reference sequence). The CDR3 runs 16 residues. The CDR3 DNA reads as TGTGCCAGCAGCTCAGCCGGGACAGGGAGGAACTATGGCTACACCTTC. Translated: CASSSAGTGRNYGYTF.

The rearrangement links TRBV28 to TRBJ1-2; weak D call: TRBD1 (5 bases). Germline values: CDR1 MDHEN, CDR2 SYDVKM. V dropped 3 bases and J dropped 8 bases, with 16 bases sitting between them. The CDR3 runs 14 residues. CDR3 loop: CASSFNAHKGGYTF. The CDR3 DNA reads TGTGCCAGCAGTTTTAACGCGCATAAGGGGGGCTACACCTTC.

The chain employs TRBV29-1 and TRBJ1-2; no clear D gene. CDR3 length equals 13 residues. Germline CDR1 is SQVTM and CDR2 is ANQGSEA. The V end lost 6 bases, the J end lost 5 bases, and 16 bases lay between the germline ends. The chain's CDR3 is CSVRTGMEYGYTF. The CDR3 DNA sequence: TGCAGCGTCAGGACTGGGATGGAGTATGGCTACACCTTC.

The sample holds one count of this clone. The chain combines TRBV2 with TRBJ2-1; 13 bases agree with TRBD2. Looked up from germline, CDR1 is SNHLY and CDR2 is FYNNEI. Losses at the gene ends were 6 bases for V and 9 bases for J; bases not matched to a gene: 8. The CDR3 length is 15 residues. CDR3: CASRPGLAGVSEQFF. As DNA, the CDR3 is TGTGCCAGCAGACCTGGACTAGCGGGAGTATCTGAGCAGTTCTTC.

The V and J genes are TRBV4-3 and TRBJ1-2; 7 positions match TRBD1. Germline CDR1 and CDR2: LGHNA and YSLEER. Germline trimming cut 2 bases from V and 2 bases from J; bases unmatched to any gene: 5. The CDR3 covers 15 residues. CDR3 amino acids: CASSQNRQGNYGYTF. CDR3 in DNA: TGCGCCAGCAGCCAAAACCGACAGGGCAACTATGGCTACACCTTC.

Regarding this clone: One junction end does not reproduce the germline sequence, and a read error may be involved. The rearrangement links TRBV6-1 to TRBJ1-2; D ambiguous. The CDR3 runs to 12 residues. The germline gives CDR1 MNHNS, CDR2 SASEGT. CDR3 protein: CASREDTYGYTF. The CDR3, as DNA: TGTGCCAGCAGGGAAGACACGTATGGCTACACCTTC.

The rearrangement joins TRBV7-9 to TRBJ2-1; 7 bases fit TRBD1. The CDR3 extends over 17 amino acids. The ends lost 6 bases at V and 3 bases at J; junction bases unmatched: 14. The germline CDR1 and CDR2 sequences are SEHNR and FQNEAQ (reference sequence). Here the CDR3 reads CASRAYPGQLIYNEQFF. Here the CDR3 DNA reads TGTGCCAGCAGGGCTTACCCGGGACAGCTAATCTACAATGAGCAGTTCTTC.

This clone was observed a single time. The rearrangement links TRBV4-1 to TRBJ1-1, with D uncertain. Trimming cost V 1 base and J 1 base, with 13 bases left between them. CDR1 and CDR2 (germline): MGHRA, YSYEKL. CDR3 length equals 16 residues. The CDR3 DNA sequence: TGCGCCAGCAGCCAAGGAATAGAGATCCCGAACACTGAAGCTTTCTTT. This translates into CASSQGIEIPNTEAFF.

This rearrangement joins TRBV5-1 to TRBJ1-4; TRBD1 agrees at 9 bases. Germline V gene lookup returns CDR1 SGHRS and CDR2 YFSETQ. The CDR3 runs to 15 residues. The trim removed 4 bases at V and 5 bases at J, leaving 6 bases unmatched. In DNA, the CDR3 is TGCGCCAGCAGCGGATCCGGGACAGGGAATGAAAAACTGTTTTTT. It yields the protein CASSGSGTGNEKLFF.

The rearrangement uses TRBV27 and TRBJ2-7; TRBD2 might be the D (6 bases). From germline, CDR1 is MNHEY and CDR2 SMNVEV (reference sequence). This CDR3 is 16 amino acids long. The V gene lost 2 bases and the J gene lost 2 bases, with 16 bases spanning the gap. As DNA, the CDR3 is TGTGCCAGCAGTTTAGGGGGGAGCCGGGTTCCCTACGAGCAGTACTTC. This sequence encodes CASSLGGSRVPYEQYF.

V is TRBV25-1 and J is TRBJ2-7; D is uncertain. Per the germline V gene, CDR1 is MGHDK and CDR2 is SYGVNS. The V end was cut by 0 bases, the J end by 3 bases, with 6 bases between. The CDR3 length is 13 residues. CDR3 in amino acids: CASSEYRNYEQYF. The CDR3 region has the DNA TGTGCCAGCAGTGAATACAGAAACTACGAGCAGTACTTC.

This chain joins TRBV4-3 and TRBJ1-2, with D possibly being TRBD1 (6 bases). Per the germline V gene, CDR1 is LGHNA and CDR2 is YSLEER. The V gene lost 0 bases and the J gene lost 4 bases, with 15 bases spanning the gap. CDR3 length: 16 amino acids. In DNA form, the CDR3 reads TGCGCCAGCAGCCAAGATAGACAGGTCCCCTTCTATGGCTACACCTTC. Residues: CASSQDRQVPFYGYTF.

The CDR3 DNA follows: TGTGCCAGTAGACAGGGCACGACTAATGAAAAACTGTTTTTT. Translated: CASRQGTTNEKLFF. V and J are TRBV2 and TRBJ1-4, with 7 bases matching TRBD1. This CDR3 is 14 amino acids long. Per the germline V gene, CDR1 is SNHLY and CDR2 is FYNNEI. The V and J ends lost 9 bases and 2 bases, in that order; junction bases with no gene match: 6.

The chain joins TRBV7-3 to TRBJ2-3, with 7 nucleotides matching TRBD1. The CDR3 sequence is 15 residues long. In germline, CDR1 is SGHTA, CDR2 FQGTGA. V was clipped by 2 bases and J by 2 bases; unmatched bases: 4. The CDR3 loop is CASSLLGQVTDTQYF. CDR3 nucleotides: TGTGCCAGCAGCTTACTCGGACAGGTCACAGATACGCAGTATTTT.

The table lists this clone with a count of one. The CDR3 reads CASSLGDFDRGEQYF. CDR3 nucleotide sequence: TGTGCCAGCAGCTTAGGGGACTTTGACAGGGGCGAGCAGTACTTC. The gene calls are TRBV7-9 and TRBJ2-7; TRBD1 agrees at 8 bases. Germline CDR1 reads SEHNR; CDR2 reads FQNEAQ (reference sequence). The CDR3 covers 15 residues. V shed 1 base and J 6 bases; nucleotides not matched to a gene: 8.

The V call is TRBV9, the J call TRBJ1-2, with 8 bases identical to TRBD1. J lost 2 bases, V lost 4 bases, and 10 bases had no gene match. In germline, CDR1 is SGDLS, CDR2 YYNGEE. CDR3 size: 16 residues. CDR3 sequence reads: CASSTGQGSSNYGYTF. The CDR3 DNA follows: TGTGCCAGCAGCACCGGACAGGGTTCTAGCAACTATGGCTACACCTTC.

This chain's CDR3 is CASSYSPSGEQFF. The CDR3 DNA is TGTGCCAGCAGTTACTCACCGTCCGGTGAGCAGTTCTTC. The gene calls are TRBV6-5 and TRBJ2-1; no definite D call. There are 13 residues in the CDR3. Germline CDR1 and CDR2: MNHEY and SVGAGI. V was trimmed by 0 bases and J by 9 bases, leaving 9 bases between them.

This sequence joins TRBV12-3 or TRBV12-4 and TRBJ1-2; weak D call: TRBD1 (6 bases). V lost 9 bases to trimming and J lost 6 bases, with 14 bases between them. The CDR3 is 12 residues long. The CDR3: CASLGAVHGYTF. Here the CDR3 DNA reads TGTGCCAGTCTGGGGGCGGTACATGGCTACACCTTC.

This chain links TRBV19 with TRBJ1-2, with a weak D call TRBD1 (6 bases). V was trimmed by 3 bases and J by 7 bases, leaving 9 bases between them. The CDR3 runs 12 residues. Looked up from germline, CDR1 is LNHDA and CDR2 is SQIVND (reference sequence). CDR3 loop: CASSIAGVGYTF. CDR3 nucleotides: TGTGCCAGTAGTATTGCAGGGGTTGGCTACACCTTC.

Notes on this clone: This CDR3 is also generated by other DNA sequences in the sample. The CDR3, as DNA: TGTGCCAGCAGTGACAGGAACACTGAAGCTTTCTTT. Encoded protein: CASSDRNTEAFF. The chain combines TRBV28 with TRBJ1-1, with a tentative D call TRBD1 (5 bases). Germline V gene data show CDR1 as MDHEN and CDR2 as SYDVKM. The V and J ends lost 5 bases and 1 base respectively, with 5 bases between them. This CDR3 comprises 12 residues.

The chain joins TRBV12-2 to TRBJ1-4; the table calls TRBD1, which could not be checked here. TRBV12-2 represents a pseudogene. The CDR3 covers 20 residues. The DNA of the CDR3 is TGTGCAAGTCGCTTAATATCCCATAAGGCGTCTGGGACAGGGGCGTTGAAACTGTTTTTT. The encoded protein is CASRLISHKASGTGALKLFF.

In its sample, this clone was seen a few times. The junction departs from the called germline gene at one end, perhaps through a read error. The V call is TRBV7-9, the J call TRBJ2-7, with 9 bases identical to TRBD1. Germline V CDR1 and CDR2: SEHNR, FQNEAQ (reference sequence). The CDR3 consists of 14 residues. The CDR3 DNA reads TGTGCCAGCAGCACAACAGGGGGCTCCCACGAGCAGTACTTC. Its translation: CASSTTGGSHEQYF.

The V and J genes are TRBV6-2 or TRBV6-3 and TRBJ1-5; 9 bases align to TRBD1. The ends lost 1 base at V and 9 bases at J; junction bases unmatched: 10. Germline lookup yields CDR1 MNHEY and CDR2 SVGEGT. This CDR3 is 16 amino acids long. CDR3 DNA: TGTGCCAGCAGTTACTTAAGGACAGGGGCCCCACCGCCCCAGCATTTT. Amino acid sequence: CASSYLRTGAPPPQHF.